In this sample, the clone carrying this T cell receptor (beta chain) turned up a few times. The antigen is unknown. This sample was included in a study of T-cell memory formation after mild COVID-19. Notes on the study in general: The main location of contracting CD4+ clones was CM and EM, and that of contracting CD8+ clones was EMRA.

From the 5' RACE reads, TCRdb called clonotypes with MiXCR, one entry per CDR3 protein. In the table there are some 410,000 distinct CDR3 sequences, less than 25% of which are singletons. Trimming stripped 4 bases from V and 7 bases from J, with 6 bases between. The CDR3 length is 11 residues. Germline CDR1 and CDR2: SNHLY and FYNNEI. The sequence was obtained from an adult woman who had mild COVID-19 (a few samples of this study predate the infection). Cell type and time point are not known. Sequenced input: PBMCs or a T cell subset sorted from them (not recorded which). The V gene is TRBV2, the J gene TRBJ2-3; D gene uncertain. The CDR3 loop is CASSGTNTQYF. The DNA for the CDR3 is TGTGCCAGCAGTGGGACCAATACGCAGTATTTT.